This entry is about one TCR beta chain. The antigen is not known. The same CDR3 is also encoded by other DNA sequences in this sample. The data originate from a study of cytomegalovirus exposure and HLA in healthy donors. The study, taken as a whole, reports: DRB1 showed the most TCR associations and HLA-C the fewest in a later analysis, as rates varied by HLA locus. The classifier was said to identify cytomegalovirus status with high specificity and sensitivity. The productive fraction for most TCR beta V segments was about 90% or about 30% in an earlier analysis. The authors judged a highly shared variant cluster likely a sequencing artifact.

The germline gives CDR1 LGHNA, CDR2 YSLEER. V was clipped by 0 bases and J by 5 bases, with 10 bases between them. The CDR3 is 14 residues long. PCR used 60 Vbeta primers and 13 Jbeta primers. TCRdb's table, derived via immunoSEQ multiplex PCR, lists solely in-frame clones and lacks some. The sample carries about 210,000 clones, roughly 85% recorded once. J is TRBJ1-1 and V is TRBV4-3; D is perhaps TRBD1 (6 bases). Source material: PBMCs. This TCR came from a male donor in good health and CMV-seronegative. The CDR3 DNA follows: TGCGCCAGCAGCCAAGAACAGGGAGGGACTGAAGCTTTCTTT. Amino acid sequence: CASSQEQGGTEAFF.